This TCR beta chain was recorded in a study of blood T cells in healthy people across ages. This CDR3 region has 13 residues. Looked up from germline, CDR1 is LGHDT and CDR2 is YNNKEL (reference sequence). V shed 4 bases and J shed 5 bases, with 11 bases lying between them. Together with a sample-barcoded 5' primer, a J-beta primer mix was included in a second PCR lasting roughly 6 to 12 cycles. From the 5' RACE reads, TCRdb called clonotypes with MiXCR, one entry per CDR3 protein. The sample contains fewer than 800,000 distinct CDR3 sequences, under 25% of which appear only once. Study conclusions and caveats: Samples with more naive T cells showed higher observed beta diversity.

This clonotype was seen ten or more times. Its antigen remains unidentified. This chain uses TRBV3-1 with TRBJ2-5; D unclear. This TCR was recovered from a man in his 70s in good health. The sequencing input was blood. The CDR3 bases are TGTGCCAGCAGCCCCGGCGTCCGGGAGACCCAGTACTTC. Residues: CASSPGVRETQYF.